The 14 T cell receptor beta chains in this list originate from one sample, sequenced in a study of identifying expanded T cells in peripheral blood. The assay was immunoSEQ multiplex PCR, and TCRdb's table has in-frame clones only and misses some. The data contain 70,000 to 95,000 clones, roughly 90% of them singletons. The sample consisted of blood. The receptor source for this set is a person between 18 and 69 years old in good health.

The rearrangement uses TRBV20-1 and TRBJ1-1; D remains unclear. This CDR3 spans 11 amino acids. V lost 3 bases to trimming and J lost 5 bases, with 7 bases between them. The germline V gene encodes CDR1 DFQATT and CDR2 SNEGSKA (reference sequence). This CDR3 is CSASGITEAFF. CDR3 in DNA: TGCAGTGCTAGTGGCATAACTGAAGCTTTCTTT.

This chain links TRBV9 with TRBJ1-1; weak D call: TRBD1 (6 bases). Germline assignment: CDR1 SGDLS and CDR2 YYNGEE. V was clipped by 3 bases and J by 4 bases, with 16 bases between them. This CDR3 contains 15 residues. The CDR3 region is CASSAVPGQSTEAFF. The CDR3 bases are TGTGCCAGCAGCGCCGTACCGGGACAAAGCACTGAAGCTTTCTTT.

V is TRBV7-9 and J is TRBJ1-1; D is ambiguous. CDR1 SEHNR and CDR2 FQNEAQ come from the germline V gene (reference sequence). CDR3 size: 13 residues. V lost 2 bases and J lost 1, with 5 bases in between. In DNA form, the CDR3 reads TGTGCCAGCAGCTTACCAGAGAACACTGAAGCTTTCTTT. Residues: CASSLPENTEAFF.

The rearrangement uses TRBV6-5 and TRBJ2-7; 10 nucleotides align to TRBD2. The V segment lost 0 bases and the J segment 4 bases; nucleotides outside the gene matches: 3. This CDR3 is 15 amino acids long. In germline, CDR1 is MNHEY, CDR2 SVGAGI. The CDR3 spells CASSYSPGLAYEQYF. CDR3 sequence (DNA): TGTGCCAGCAGTTACTCTCCGGGACTAGCGTACGAGCAGTACTTC.

This clone was seen once. The chain carries TRBV11-3 and TRBJ2-3, with 9 bases that match TRBD2. The germline gives CDR1 SGHNT, CDR2 YENEEA. CDR3 length equals 16 residues. V shed 2 bases, J shed 4 bases, and the junction held 7 bases outside the gene matches. The CDR3 is CASSLSVAGGPDTQYF. The CDR3 DNA is TGTGCCAGCAGCTTATCGGTGGCGGGAGGGCCAGATACGCAGTATTTT. Looking up the rest from reference TRBV11-3 and TRBJ2-3 gives the full variable domain: EAGVVQSPRYKIIEKKQPVAFWCNPISGHNTLYWYLQNLGQGPELLIRYENEEAVDDSQLPKDRFSAERLKGVDSTLKIQPAELGDSAVYLCASSLSVAGGPDTQYFGPGTRLTVL.

This chain uses TRBV6-5 with TRBJ2-7; D ambiguous. The V gene's germline CDR1 is MNHEY and CDR2 SVGAGI. V was pared by 6 bases and J by 2 bases, with 11 bases between. The length of the CDR3 is 13 residues. The CDR3 DNA reads TGTGCCAGCAGCACACCCCGGGCCTACGAGCAGTACTTC. Protein product: CASSTPRAYEQYF.

The rearrangement uses TRBV18 and TRBJ1-1, with D unclear. This CDR3 is 13 amino acids long. Deletions cut 3 bases from V and 1 base from J, with 6 bases between. Germline lookup yields CDR1 KGHSH and CDR2 LQKENI. The DNA of the CDR3 is TGTGCCAGCTCACCCGGCGGGAACACTGAAGCTTTCTTT. Translated, it gives CASSPGGNTEAFF.

The chain carries TRBV7-8 and TRBJ2-3; possibly TRBD1 for D (5 bases). Germline V gene lookup returns CDR1 SGHVS and CDR2 FQNEAQ. This CDR3 contains 16 residues. Trimming stripped 1 base from V and 0 bases from J, with 11 bases between. The CDR3 DNA reads as TGTGCCAGCAGCTTAGTGCCAGGGCGAAGCACAGATACGCAGTATTTT. This codes for CASSLVPGRSTDTQYF. Filled out from reference TRBV7-8 and TRBJ2-3, the complete variable domain reads GAGVSQSPRYKVAKRGQDVALRCDPISGHVSLFWYQQALGQGPEFLTYFQNEAQLDKSGLPSDRFFAERPEGSVSTLKIQRTQQEDSAVYLCASSLVPGRSTDTQYFGPGTRLTVL.

For the CDR3, the DNA is TGTGCCAGCAGCTCGATCATCTCCGGGAACACTGAAGCTTTCTTT. It is translated as CASSSIISGNTEAFF. The chain uses TRBV7-2 and TRBJ1-1; no firm D call. The ends were cut back, 4 bases at V and 1 base at J, with 13 bases in the middle. CDR1 and CDR2 from the germline V gene are SGHTA and FQGNSA. The CDR3 spans 15 residues.

The gene calls are TRBV5-6 and TRBJ2-1, with a tentative D call TRBD2 (6 bases). Germline CDR1 SGHDT, CDR2 YYEEEE. The V gene lost 2 bases and the J gene lost 0 bases, with 6 bases spanning the gap. The CDR3 runs to 14 residues. CDR3 amino acids: CASSFGSSYNEQFF. In DNA form, the CDR3 reads TGTGCCAGCAGCTTCGGGAGCTCCTACAATGAGCAGTTCTTC.

V and J are TRBV18 and TRBJ2-3, with TRBD1 matching 11 bases. Per germline, CDR1 KGHSH and CDR2 LQKENI. The CDR3 has 15 amino acids. V gave up 4 bases and J gave up 6 bases; unmatched junction bases: 6. The CDR3 nucleotides are TGTGCCAGCTCACTCGGGACAGGGGGTGCGGATACGCAGTATTTT. Its translation is CASSLGTGGADTQYF. Combining the CDR3 with reference TRBV18 and TRBJ2-3 gives the whole variable domain NAGVMQNPRHLVRRRGQEARLRCSPMKGHSHVYWYRQLPEEGLKFMVYLQKENIIDESGMPKERFSAEFPKEGPSILRIQQVVRGDSAAYFCASSLGTGGADTQYFGPGTRLTVL.

The chain uses TRBV27 and TRBJ1-5; D not certain. Trimming cost V 2 bases and J 7 bases, with 9 bases left between them. CDR1 and CDR2 (germline): MNHEY, SMNVEV (reference sequence). The CDR3 runs 13 residues. The DNA for the CDR3 is TGTGCCAGCAGTTTAGGGGTTAGACAGCCCCAGCATTTT. This codes for CASSLGVRQPQHF.

This rearrangement joins TRBV19 to TRBJ1-2, with 7 positions matching TRBD1. Trimming at V came to 3 bases and at J to 6 bases, leaving 7 bases not matched to a gene. Germline V gives CDR1 LNHDA, CDR2 SQIVND (reference sequence). The CDR3 has 14 residues. This CDR3 reads CASSMMSDRDGYTF. CDR3 nucleotide sequence: TGTGCCAGTAGTATGATGTCAGACAGGGATGGCTACACCTTC.

This clone was seen a handful of times. The J gene is TRBJ1-2, the V gene TRBV19, with 10 bases aligning to TRBD1. Germline CDR1 LNHDA, CDR2 SQIVND (reference sequence). CDR3 size: 13 residues. V shed 5 bases and J 7 bases; nucleotides not matched to a gene: 4. CDR3 amino acids: CASSPRQGAGYTF. The CDR3 bases are TGTGCCAGTAGTCCCCGACAGGGGGCTGGCTACACCTTC.